This paragraph covers one TCR beta chain sequence. This entry comes from a study of cytomegalovirus exposure and HLA in healthy donors. Germline lookup yields CDR1 GTSNPN and CDR2 SVGIG (reference sequence). The CDR3 extends over 15 amino acids. V dropped 0 bases and J dropped 7; count of bases not matched to a gene: 5. This cohort consisted of healthy bone marrow donors. 60 Vbeta and 13 Jbeta primers were used in PCR. Method: immunoSEQ multiplex PCR; TCRdb's copy keeps in-frame clones and lacks some. The sample lists 90,000 to 110,000 clones, roughly 63% occurring once. The chain uses TRBV30 and TRBJ2-1, with 11 bases identical to TRBD2. Sequenced material: PBMCs. This sequence originates from a woman in her 70s in good health and CMV-seropositive. CDR3 loop: CAWSVGLAGGNEQFF. The CDR3 DNA sequence: TGTGCCTGGAGTGTGGGCCTAGCGGGGGGAAATGAGCAGTTCTTC.